What follows are 11 T cell receptor beta chains derived from one specimen sequenced in a study of human versus mouse CDR3 diversity and MHC coevolution. Only in-frame clones appear in the TCRdb table, and some are missing; sequencing was by immunoSEQ multiplex PCR. Seen here are roughly 80,000 clones, just under 95% observed once, and the top ten hold approximately 1.5%. Sequences were obtained from naive CD4+ T cells from blood. Documented subset: CD45RO-negative CD62L-positive naive CD4 T cells. The source of these receptors is a person aged 25 to 75 in good health.

The rearrangement joins TRBV7-2 to TRBJ2-3, with TRBD1 matching over 7 bases. The CDR3 consists of 17 residues. The junction had 11 bases not matched to a gene; V was cut back by 5 bases and J by 0 bases. The germline V gene encodes CDR1 SGHTA and CDR2 FQGNSA. The CDR3 DNA sequence: TGTGCCAGCAGCAATCCCGGGGTACAGGGGAGCACAGATACGCAGTATTTT. This gives the protein CASSNPGVQGSTDTQYF.

For the CDR3, the DNA is TGTGCCAGCAGCGACAATGGCTACACCTTC. It translates to CASSDNGYTF. V and J are TRBV25-1 and TRBJ1-2; D call uncertain. CDR3 length equals 10 residues. V lost 6 bases, J lost 6 bases, and 5 bases lay in between. Germline CDR1 is MGHDK and CDR2 is SYGVNS.

This chain joins TRBV6-5 and TRBJ2-7, with D uncertain. CDR1 is MNHEY, CDR2 SVGAGI, per germline. V shed 6 bases and J shed 4 bases, with 7 bases lying between them. The CDR3 contains 11 residues. CDR3 sequence reads: CASSSLYEQYF. The DNA for the CDR3 is TGTGCCAGCAGCTCACTTTACGAGCAGTACTTC.

The CDR3 here is CSVEYVRGYTF. The DNA of the CDR3 is TGCAGCGTTGAATATGTTCGTGGCTACACCTTC. This chain links TRBV29-1 with TRBJ1-2; the D is unclear. Germline V gene sequence: CDR1 SQVTM, CDR2 ANQGSEA. The CDR3 loop spans 11 amino acids. Deletions cut 2 bases from V and 7 bases from J, with 8 bases between.

The chain joins TRBV5-1 to TRBJ2-1; 8 bases match TRBD2. CDR1 is SGHRS and CDR2 is YFSETQ in the germline V gene. The CDR3 runs to 15 residues. V was pared by 0 bases and J by 6 bases, with 5 bases of the junction left unmatched. CDR3 sequence reads: CASSLVPGGGNEQFF. The CDR3 DNA follows: TGCGCCAGCAGCTTGGTTCCGGGGGGGGGCAATGAGCAGTTCTTC.

The table lists this clone with a few counts. V gene TRBV5-1 combines with J gene TRBJ1-4, with D perhaps TRBD1 (6 bases). There are 16 residues in the CDR3. Germline values: CDR1 SGHRS, CDR2 YFSETQ. V dropped 0 bases and J dropped 3 bases, with 12 bases sitting between them. The CDR3 here is CASSLDGGAANEKLFF. CDR3 DNA sequence: TGCGCCAGCAGCTTGGATGGGGGGGCGGCTAATGAAAAACTGTTTTTT.

This chain connects TRBV7-3 to TRBJ2-2; TRBD2 might be the D (6 bases). The CDR3 is 14 amino acids. V lost 1 base and J 5 bases, leaving 8 bases between the germline ends. CDR1 SGHTA and CDR2 FQGTGA come from the germline V gene. CDR3 amino acids: CASSLRGDTGELFF. The CDR3 DNA follows: TGTGCCAGCAGCTTAAGGGGGGATACCGGGGAGCTGTTTTTT.

This chain links TRBV27 with TRBJ1-2; perhaps TRBD1 as D (5 bases). V lost 6 bases and J 6 bases, leaving 11 bases between the germline ends. This CDR3 comprises 12 residues. Germline CDR1 reads MNHEY; CDR2 reads SMNVEV (reference sequence). The chain's CDR3 is CASSPKGDGYTF. CDR3 coding DNA: TGTGCCAGCAGCCCAAAAGGGGATGGCTACACCTTC.

This clone was seen once. The gene calls are TRBV4-2 and TRBJ1-2; TRBD1 is a possible D gene (5 bases). CDR1 is LGHNA and CDR2 is YNFKEQ in the germline V gene. This CDR3 has 16 residues. Trimming stripped 4 bases from V and 4 bases from J, with 19 bases between. The DNA for the CDR3 is TGTGCCAGCAGCCCCAGGCAGGGCTCCTCGGCCTATGGCTACACCTTC. The encoded protein is CASSPRQGSSAYGYTF.

This rearrangement joins TRBV7-8 to TRBJ2-2; TRBD1 agrees at 7 bases. This CDR3 has 14 amino acids. V lost 0 bases and J lost 6; bases outside the gene matches: 1. Germline V gene sequence: CDR1 SGHVS, CDR2 FQNEAQ. CDR3 protein: CASSLAGQAGELFF. In nucleotides, the CDR3 is TGTGCCAGCAGCTTAGCCGGACAGGCCGGGGAGCTGTTTTTT.

This rearrangement joins TRBV4-2 to TRBJ1-1; D may be TRBD1 (6 bases). Germline lookup yields CDR1 LGHNA and CDR2 YNFKEQ. The ends were cut back, 2 bases at V and 1 base at J, with 11 bases in the middle. The CDR3 contains 15 residues. The CDR3 loop reads CASSQPGTPNTEAFF. For the CDR3, the DNA is TGTGCCAGCAGCCAACCCGGGACACCGAACACTGAAGCTTTCTTT.